The sequence of this TCR beta chain was determined in a study of memory CD4+ T cells and cytomegalovirus serostatus. The wider study: This sample comes from healthy Belgian adults, roughly nine CMV seropositive, 24 seronegative. Study observations and caveats: About two fifths of the roughly 150 known CMV-associated TCRbeta sequences appeared in CD4+ memory.

Per the germline V gene, CDR1 is MNHNY and CDR2 is SVGAGI (reference sequence). V lost 7 bases and J 4 bases, leaving 16 bases between the germline ends. The CDR3 is 14 residues long. Here immunoSEQ multiplex PCR was the method, and the copy in TCRdb shows in-frame clones only, minus some. The repertoire includes about 52,000 clones, under 80% of them detected once, and roughly 0.84% sits in the top ten. Comment on this clone: Its antigen is unknown.

The sort gate was single viable CD3+CD4+CD8-CD45RO+ cells for memory CD4+ T cells. The sequencing input was memory CD4+ T cells from blood. The V call is TRBV6-6, the J call TRBJ1-1; D remains unclear. This clonotype originated in an adult in good health and CMV-seronegative. This CDR3 reads CASNERPTLTEAFF. The CDR3 nucleotides are TGTGCCAGCAACGAAAGGCCTACGCTCACTGAAGCTTTCTTT.